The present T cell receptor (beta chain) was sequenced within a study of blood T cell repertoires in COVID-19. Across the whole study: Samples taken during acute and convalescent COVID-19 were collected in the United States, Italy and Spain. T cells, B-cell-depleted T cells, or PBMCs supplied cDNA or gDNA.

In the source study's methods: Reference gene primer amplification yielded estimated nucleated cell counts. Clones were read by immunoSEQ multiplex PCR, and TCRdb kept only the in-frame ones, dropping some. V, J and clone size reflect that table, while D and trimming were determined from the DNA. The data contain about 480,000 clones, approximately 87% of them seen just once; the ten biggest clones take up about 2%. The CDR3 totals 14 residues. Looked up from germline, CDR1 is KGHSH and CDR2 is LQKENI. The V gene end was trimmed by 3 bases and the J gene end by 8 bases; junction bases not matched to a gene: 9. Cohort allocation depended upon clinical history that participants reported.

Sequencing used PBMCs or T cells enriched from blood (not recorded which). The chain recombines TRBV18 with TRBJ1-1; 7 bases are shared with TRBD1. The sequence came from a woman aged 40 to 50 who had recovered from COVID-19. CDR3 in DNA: TGTGCCAGCTCACCGCTTTTAGGGACAGCCGAAGCTTTCTTT. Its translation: CASSPLLGTAEAFF.